This T cell receptor (beta chain) was sequenced during a study of T cells after yellow fever vaccination (dated by TCRdb to the late 2010s). Background on the whole study: The SMART-Seq v4 Ultra Low Input RNA kit was used to prepare libraries from fractions with low cell numbers. Bulk TCR alpha and beta repertoires were sequenced longitudinally to track T-cell clones before and after primary and booster YFV17D yellow fever vaccination. Blood was collected at multiple timepoints before and after primary and secondary immunization, and bulk PBMC replicates and cell subsets were isolated. Two healthy male donors made up the cohort, one aged 18 to 30 years and the other aged 30 to 40 years. Study-level results and caveats: Because abundant contaminating clonotypes from the bulk population could be contained in FACS-sorted repertoires, computational filtering was required. Because the study included only two donors, the extent to which the findings can be generalized is limited. Most clones expanded after primary vaccination (about 95% of CD4 and roughly 91% of CD8) were re-detected after the booster, suggesting that broad memory maintenance occurred. A small share of clonotypes occurred in both CD4 and CD8 compartments, likely arising from convergent recombination. The secondary T-cell response was weaker than the primary response but faster, peaking on day 5 instead of day 15.

TCR cDNA was made using 5'RACE template switching, a step that added a universal primer site and unique molecular identifiers. Priming of cDNA synthesis was performed from both the TCR alpha and TCR beta constant segments. Library amplification involved two PCR steps, and the second step added sample barcodes and sequencing adapters. Sequencing of the libraries was done on either Illumina HiSeq 2500 (2x100 bp) or NovaSeq (2x150 bp). Concerning the study's data processing: MIGEC handled demultiplexing of reads and collapsing into UMI consensus sequences, while MiXCR performed V(D)J alignment. Vaccine-responding clonotypes were defined with edgeR using replicate PBMC samples, requiring FDR below 0.01 and a log2 fold change above 5 up to day 15. Bulk clonotypes were assigned CD4 or CD8 identity according to which sequenced CD4 or CD8 repertoire held them at higher abundance. The public sequencing data were trimmed at Q25 with fastp and processed into clonotypes with MiXCR by TCRdb, which kept only in-frame beta chains. A single entry per CDR3 protein holds the most common genes and DNA from its merged rows. The V and J calls reflect TCRdb's pipeline rather than the authors' work. Within this sample are 300,000 to 450,000 distinct CDR3 sequences, with around 6.5% of them counted one time only. Clones ranked in the top ten supply around 16% of the sample.

The treatment or condition label, read with the paper, signifies: live attenuated yellow fever vaccine strain. Two biological replicates of bulk PBMCs were collected at each blood-draw timepoint. A standard Ficoll-Paque protocol was used to isolate PBMCs from peripheral blood. TriZol was used to extract RNA from bulk PBMCs, CD4 and CD8 fractions, and dextramer-positive and dextramer-negative fractions. Points on this clonotype: Its cognate antigen has yet to be identified. There are no base qualities to consult, and no much larger clone falls within one base.

The sample consisted of PBMCs, taken 5 days after the yellow fever booster vaccination. This sequence was found in a man under 40 who received the YFV17D yellow fever vaccine.

The base sequence is TGTGCCAGCAGTTTGATCGTAGATACGCAGTATTTT. This yields the protein CASSLIVDTQYF. Here the chain combines TRBV12-3 or TRBV12-4 and TRBJ2-3; the D gene remains uncertain. Measured from the cysteine to the phenylalanine, the CDR3 is 12 residues long. Here the CDR3 DNA is all that survives: 36 bases in frame from base 1. Trimming at the junction amounts to 3 bases on V and 5 bases on J, and the germline ends lie 6 bases apart.